The source of this T cell receptor beta chain is a study of T cells in women clearing cervical HPV infection. Study-wide results and limits: Cases and controls were distinguished at AUC 0.83 by richness and V genes.

Concerning this clone itself: The antigen remains unidentified. The sequence runs out 3 residues before the end of the CDR3; the remainder is reconstructed from the germline J gene.

The V end lost 3 bases, the J end lost 4 bases, and 12 bases lay between the germline ends. Per the germline V gene, CDR1 is LNHDA and CDR2 is SQIVND (reference sequence). This CDR3 spans 14 amino acids. Data came from immunoSEQ multiplex PCR; TCRdb stores just in-frame clones and leaves some out. The listing contains over 30,000 clones. The origin of this receptor is a woman between 18 and 75 years old with a cervical HPV16 infection that either progressed to CIN3+ or cleared (not recorded which). The sequenced material came from blood buffy coat. This chain links TRBV19 with TRBJ2-5; no clear D gene. The CDR3 spells CASSMGVGPETQYF. CDR3 DNA, as far as it was read: TGTGCCAGTAGTATGGGCGTTGGGCCAGAGACC.